One sample yielded the 17 T cell receptor beta chains listed below, sequenced in a study of blood T cell repertoires in COVID-19. Sequencing used immunoSEQ multiplex PCR; TCRdb keeps in-frame clones, though not all of them. Among about 230,000 clones, nearly 85% were seen once, and the ten largest hold over 1%. Sequencing used peripheral blood. These receptors all stem from a woman in her 30s with COVID-19, enrolled during active disease.

This clone has a single count. J is TRBJ1-1 and V is TRBV7-5; the D call in the table, TRBD1, was not verified against the DNA. TRBV7-5 is annotated as a pseudogene. The CDR3 extends over 13 amino acids. Here the CDR3 DNA reads TGTGTCAGAAAAACAGGGGGGTTCACTGAAGCTTTCTTT. Its protein is CVRKTGGFTEAFF.

The rearrangement joins TRBV11-2 to TRBJ2-7; perhaps TRBD1 as D (6 bases). Germline CDR1 reads SGHAT; CDR2 reads FQNNGV. V shed 0 bases and J shed 3 bases, with 12 bases lying between them. The length of the CDR3 is 15 residues. CDR3 sequence: CASSLDRGRYYEQYF. CDR3 coding DNA: TGTGCCAGCAGCTTAGACAGGGGACGGTACTACGAGCAGTACTTC.

The chain carries TRBV18 and TRBJ2-5, with a tentative D call TRBD1 (5 bases). Germline V gene lookup returns CDR1 KGHSH and CDR2 LQKENI. Trimming removed 1 base from V and 3 bases from J, with 15 bases in between. This CDR3 is 16 amino acids long. CDR3 residues: CASSPRSGATEETQYF. The CDR3 region has the DNA TGTGCCAGCTCACCACGTAGTGGGGCGACGGAAGAGACCCAGTACTTC.

This clone was observed a few times. This chain uses TRBV28 with TRBJ1-1, with 9 bases aligning to TRBD1. Germline CDR1 is MDHEN and CDR2 is SYDVKM. This CDR3 has 14 residues. The V segment lost 4 bases and the J segment 8 bases; nucleotides outside the gene matches: 8. The CDR3 region is CASSSTGGAREAFF. CDR3 in DNA: TGTGCCAGCAGTTCAACAGGGGGCGCAAGAGAAGCTTTCTTT.

The chain has TRBV5-5 and TRBJ1-5, with 7 bases lining up with TRBD1. Germline CDR1 and CDR2: SGHKS and YYEKEE (reference sequence). The CDR3 contains 14 residues. Losses at the gene ends were 2 bases for V and 4 bases for J; bases not matched to a gene: 3. Here the CDR3 reads CASSLSGGNQPQHF. The CDR3 nucleotides are TGTGCCAGCAGCTTATCAGGGGGAAATCAGCCCCAGCATTTT.

The chain has TRBV3-1 (or the pseudogene TRBV3-2) and TRBJ2-7; D is undetermined. Germline loops: CDR1 LGHDT, CDR2 YNNKEL (reference sequence). V was shortened by 0 bases and J by 5 bases, with 17 bases between the two germline ends. The CDR3 length is 16 residues. In DNA, the CDR3 is TGTGCCAGCAGCCAAGACGGTCCTCAGGCCGGCGACGAGCAGTACTTC. It encodes CASSQDGPQAGDEQYF.

This clone was seen once. The chain carries TRBV5-1 and TRBJ2-1, with 11 nucleotides matching TRBD2. The CDR3 runs 16 residues. Germline trimming cut 0 bases from V and 9 bases from J; bases unmatched to any gene: 8. From germline, CDR1 is SGHRS and CDR2 YFSETQ. The CDR3 here is CASSLGVAGGPVEQFF. The CDR3, as DNA: TGCGCCAGCAGCTTGGGAGTAGCGGGAGGGCCGGTTGAGCAGTTCTTC. Based on the CDR3 plus reference TRBV5-1 and TRBJ2-1, the full variable domain is KAGVTQTPRYLIKTRGQQVTLSCSPISGHRSVSWYQQTPGQGLQFLFEYFSETQRNKGNFPGRFSGRQFSNSRSEMNVSTLELGDSALYLCASSLGVAGGPVEQFFGPGTRLTVL.

This chain connects TRBV19 to TRBJ1-2, with D hard to call. Germline V CDR1 and CDR2: LNHDA, SQIVND (reference sequence). V was cut by 11 bases and J by 4 bases, with 14 bases left in between. The CDR3 is made up of 12 amino acids. The CDR3 loop reads CASNVPFYGYTF. The CDR3, as DNA: TGTGCCTCTAATGTCCCGTTCTATGGCTACACCTTC.

This clone was detected only a few times. The chain is built from TRBV2 and TRBJ2-5, with unresolved D. The germline CDR1 and CDR2 sequences are SNHLY and FYNNEI. This CDR3 spans 12 amino acids. Trimming removed 7 bases at V and 2 bases at J, with 8 bases between. This CDR3 is CASKRAQETQYF. In DNA form, the CDR3 reads TGTGCCAGCAAGAGAGCGCAAGAGACCCAGTACTTC.

The chain is built from TRBV13 and TRBJ2-2; no firm D call. From germline, CDR1 is PRHDT and CDR2 FYEKMQ (reference sequence). V gave up 7 bases and J gave up 5 bases, with 5 bases separating them. The CDR3 totals 11 residues. The CDR3 DNA is TGTGCCAGCACTATAACCGGGGAGCTGTTTTTT. This translates into CASTITGELFF. The whole variable domain, remainder taken from reference TRBV13 and TRBJ2-2, is AAGVIQSPRHLIKEKRETATLKCYPIPRHDTVYWYQQGPGQDPQFLISFYEKMQSDKGSIPDRFSAQQFSDYHSELNMSSLELGDSALYFCASTITGELFFGEGSRLTVL.

A note on this clone: Distinct nucleotide sequences in the sample also encode this CDR3. This chain's CDR3 is CASSPFNEKLFF. Written as DNA, the CDR3 is TGTGCCAGCAGCCCTTTTAATGAAAAACTGTTTTTT. The chain joins TRBV28 to TRBJ1-4; no reliable D call. The CDR3 is 12 residues long. V was trimmed by 6 bases and J by 4 bases, leaving 6 bases between them. Per germline, CDR1 MDHEN and CDR2 SYDVKM.

The V call is TRBV19, the J call TRBJ1-3; D is uncertain. The germline V gene has CDR1 LNHDA and CDR2 SQIVND (reference sequence). Trimming stripped 5 bases from V and 2 bases from J, with 7 bases between. The CDR3 covers 13 residues. DNA for the CDR3: TGTGCCAGTAGTCGGGGAACTGGAAACACCATATATTTT. As protein: CASSRGTGNTIYF. The full variable domain, rest sourced from reference TRBV19 and TRBJ1-3, is DGGITQSPKYLFRKEGQNVTLSCEQNLNHDAMYWYRQDPGQGLRLIYYSQIVNDFQKGDIAEGYSVSREKKESFPLTVTSAQKNPTAFYLCASSRGTGNTIYFGEGSWLTVV.

The chain is built from TRBV19 and TRBJ2-7; 9 bases match TRBD1. Germline CDR1 is LNHDA and CDR2 is SQIVND (reference sequence). CDR3 length: 16 amino acids. The trim removed 3 bases at V and 3 bases at J, leaving 9 bases unmatched. The CDR3 here is CASSIGGGTGFYEQYF. The CDR3 DNA is TGTGCCAGTAGTATTGGAGGGGGGACAGGGTTCTACGAGCAGTACTTC.

CDR3 nucleotides: TGTGCCAGCAGCGATAACACCCGGGAGGCGGAGACCCAGTACTTC. Protein product: CASSDNTREAETQYF. The J gene is TRBJ2-5, the V gene TRBV7-9; 7 bases line up with TRBD2. The CDR3 spans 15 residues. The V and J ends lost 5 bases and 5 bases, in that order; junction bases with no gene match: 11. Germline V lookup: CDR1 SEHNR, CDR2 FQNEAQ (reference sequence). The variable domain in full, with the rest retrieved from reference TRBV7-9 and TRBJ2-5, is DTGVSQNPRHKITKRGQNVTFRCDPISEHNRLYWYRQTLGQGPEFLTYFQNEAQLEKSRLLSDRFSAERPKGSFSTLEIQRTEQGDSAMYLCASSDNTREAETQYFGPGTRLLVL.

This clone was picked up one time. The gene calls are TRBV9 and TRBJ2-3, with a tentative D call TRBD1 (6 bases). Germline V lookup: CDR1 SGDLS, CDR2 YYNGEE. Trimming took off 0 bases at V and 2 bases at J, with 16 bases between the two ends. This CDR3 region has 17 residues. The CDR3 DNA sequence: TGTGCCAGCAGCGTAGAGGGACACAATTTCATCACAGATACGCAGTATTTT. Its translation is CASSVEGHNFITDTQYF. The variable domain in full, completed from reference TRBV9 and TRBJ2-3, reads DSGVTQTPKHLITATGQRVTLRCSPRSGDLSVYWYQQSLDQGLQFLIQYYNGEERAKGNILERFSAQQFPDLHSELNLSSLELGDSALYFCASSVEGHNFITDTQYFGPGTRLTVL.

The chain combines TRBV29-1 with TRBJ1-4, with TRBD1 matching 9 bases. This CDR3 has 14 amino acids. Germline CDR1 is SQVTM and CDR2 is ANQGSEA. V gave up 2 bases and J gave up 8 bases; unmatched junction bases: 6. DNA for the CDR3: TGCAGCGTTGAATTAGGGACAGGGCGAGAAAAACTGTTTTTT. As protein: CSVELGTGREKLFF.

The chain is built from TRBV9 and TRBJ1-1; unclear D gene. CDR1 and CDR2 (germline): SGDLS, YYNGEE. Trimming removed 3 bases from V and 5 bases from J, with 11 bases in between. The CDR3 has 13 residues. CDR3 in amino acids: CASSANEWTEAFF. The CDR3 DNA is TGTGCCAGCAGCGCCAATGAGTGGACTGAAGCTTTCTTT. Looking up the rest from reference TRBV9 and TRBJ1-1 gives the full variable domain: DSGVTQTPKHLITATGQRVTLRCSPRSGDLSVYWYQQSLDQGLQFLIQYYNGEERAKGNILERFSAQQFPDLHSELNLSSLELGDSALYFCASSANEWTEAFFGQGTRLTVV.